Each of the 9 T cell receptor beta chains below was sequenced from the same sample in a study of blood T cells in healthy people across ages. A second PCR, run for about 7 to 11 cycles, used a sample-barcoded 5' primer plus a J-beta primer mix. TCRdb processed the 5' RACE reads anew with MiXCR; each CDR3 protein has one entry. The repertoire consists of hundreds of thousands of distinct CDR3 sequences, with about 30% occurring once and the leading ten covering approximately 14%. Material for sequencing was blood. Receptors originate from a woman older than 75 in good health.

J is TRBJ2-1 and V is TRBV5-5; unclear D gene. The better agreement between TRBJ2-7 and the DNA end casts doubt on the J call. CDR1 is SGHKS and CDR2 is YYEKEE in the germline V gene (reference sequence). CDR3 length: 16 amino acids. The CDR3 DNA is TGTGCCAGCAGCTTGGTAGCAGACCGGGCCTACAATGAGCAGTACTTC. Its protein is CASSLVADRAYNEQYF.

This clonotype was seen many times. The chain carries TRBV6-1 and TRBJ2-6; TRBD1 aligns across 7 bases. Trimming cost V 7 bases and J 0 bases; bases outside gene matches: 3. CDR3 length: 15 residues. Germline loops: CDR1 MNHNS, CDR2 SASEGT. The CDR3 DNA sequence: TGTGCCAGCAAGAAGGGGGCCTCTGGGGCCAACGTCCTGACTTTC. As protein: CASKKGASGANVLTF.

There are a few counts of this clonotype. The chain is built from TRBV7-6 and TRBJ1-1; D not resolved. The V and J ends lost 4 bases and 4 bases respectively, with 10 bases between them. CDR3 size: 13 residues. Germline V lookup: CDR1 SGHVS, CDR2 FNYEAQ. For the CDR3, the DNA is TGTGCCAGCAGCTCACAAGAGAGCACTGAAGCTTTCTTT. Translation: CASSSQESTEAFF.

As for this clonotype: A much larger clone lies one base from this, so it may be a read error. This chain links TRBV20-1 with TRBJ2-7, with 10 bases matching TRBD1. The J call may be incorrect, as the DNA end agrees better with TRBJ2-5. CDR1 DFQATT and CDR2 SNEGSKA come from the germline V gene (reference sequence). There are 14 residues in the CDR3. CDR3 nucleotides: TGCAGTGTTAGAGGACAGGGGGGTTTGGAGACCCAGTACTTC. Its protein product is CSVRGQGGLETQYF.

This clonotype was seen ten or more times. V is TRBV28 and J is TRBJ2-5, with 8 bases that match TRBD2. The CDR3 is 16 residues long. V was pared by 4 bases and J by 9 bases, with 16 bases of the junction left unmatched. Germline-derived CDR1 and CDR2 are MDHEN and SYDVKM. CDR3 protein: CASSSPAAGGHRAQYF. The CDR3 nucleotides are TGTGCCAGCAGTTCCCCCGCGGCGGGGGGACATAGGGCCCAGTACTTC.

The table lists this clonotype with many counts. V is TRBV5-5 and J is TRBJ2-3; D not certain. The CDR3 sequence is 14 residues long. Trimming took off 4 bases at V and 7 bases at J, with 16 bases between the two ends. Germline V gene lookup returns CDR1 SGHKS and CDR2 YYEKEE (reference sequence). CDR3 coding DNA: TGTGCCAGCAGCCCCTTGGGAAGACGTAATACGCAGTATTTT. Translation gives CASSPLGRRNTQYF.

The table lists this clonotype with a few counts. A read error is possible here, since a much larger clone lies one base away. V is TRBV29-1 and J is TRBJ1-1, with D maybe TRBD1 (6 bases). The CDR3 has 16 residues. Between the trimmed V and J ends, which lost 1 base and 7 bases, there was a span of 22 bases. Per germline, CDR1 SQVTM and CDR2 ANQGSEA. The CDR3 DNA reads as TGCAGCGTTGAAGGTAGAGGGGGACCGGGGCCCGGTGAAGCTTTCTTT. Protein product: CSVEGRGGPGPGEAFF.

The table lists this clonotype with a few counts. Possible read error: a much larger clone is one base away. The V gene is TRBV29-1, the J gene TRBJ2-3, with 8 positions matching TRBD1. Germline V gives CDR1 SQVTM, CDR2 ANQGSEA. This CDR3 spans 14 amino acids. The CDR3 sequence: CNVPTGASTDTQYF. The CDR3 nucleotides read TGCAACGTGCCGACAGGGGCCAGCACAGATACGCAGTATTTT.

This clonotype was observed at least ten times. The chain uses TRBV9 and TRBJ2-3, with 10 nucleotides matching TRBD2. Per germline, CDR1 SGDLS and CDR2 YYNGEE. V lost 5 bases and J lost 4; bases outside the gene matches: 7. The CDR3 runs 15 residues. The CDR3 loop reads CASSRAGGLADTQYF. The CDR3 coding sequence is TGTGCCAGCAGTCGAGCGGGGGGGCTCGCAGATACGCAGTATTTT.